This TCR beta chain originates from a study of regulatory T cells in long-lasting Graves disease. Findings of the study overall: It was in persistent disease that TRBV28, TRBJ1-2 and TRBJ2-5 were favored.

Sequencing libraries for TCR beta were prepared with iRepertoire HTBI primers and Arm-PCR of CDR3 regions. TCRdb re-derived calls from the multiplex PCR reads in MiXCR, one entry per CDR3 protein. The profile covers approximately 400,000 distinct CDR3 sequences, with roughly 25% appearing a single time and roughly a quarter taken by the ten largest. This clonotype appeared a few times. The antigen is unknown. Time point noted: persistent/refractory GD, antithyroid drugs over 5 years with positive TRAb. The TCR library was prepared using RNA isolated from PBMCs. American Thyroid Association guidelines defined how Graves' disease was diagnosed. Germline CDR1 is GTSNPN and CDR2 is SVGIG (reference sequence). V was cut by 1 base and J by 8 bases, with 8 bases left in between. The CDR3 extends over 11 amino acids.

The sequence was collected from a woman between 35 and 50 years old with Graves disease. The sample consisted of peripheral blood mononuclear cells (PBMCs), taken when the disease was refractory, from a patient treated with antithyroid drugs. The chain links TRBV30 to TRBJ1-1; D gene uncertain. The CDR3 DNA is TGTGCCTGGAGTGCCAGTGCCGAAGCTTTCTTT. Its translation is CAWSASAEAFF.